This T cell receptor (beta chain) originates from a study of T cells in Graves' hyperthyroidism and ophthalmopathy. Overall study findings and caveats: Most thyroid-expanded clonotypes above 0.001 were also found in blood. Ophthalmopathy and stable hyperthyroidism were told apart by a 13 V-J model.

From RNA transcripts, TCR beta CDR3 regions were amplified. The HTBI set primed first-round TCR CDR3 RT-PCR. In TCRdb, the multiplex PCR reads were re-called with MiXCR into one record per CDR3 protein. Of about 720,000 distinct CDR3 sequences in the sample, about a sixth are singletons; the top ten hold around 7.7%. Over 18 months, lack of ophthalmopathy progression marked Graves' hyperthyroidism as stable. Patients were excluded for uncontrolled infection, other autoimmune disease, pregnancy or lactation. Deletions cut 4 bases from V and 2 bases from J, with 18 bases between. The germline V gene encodes CDR1 LGHDT and CDR2 YNNKEL (reference sequence). The CDR3 runs to 16 residues. Concerning this clonotype itself: Its antigen is as yet unknown.

The V gene is TRBV3-1, the J gene TRBJ2-7, with a tentative D call TRBD1 (5 bases). The sequencing input was blood. The TCR comes from a young man with Graves' hyperthyroidism. For the CDR3, the DNA is TGTGCCAGCAGCCCCGGTGGCGGCGTGGGGCCCTACGAGCAGTACTTC. The encoded protein is CASSPGGGVGPYEQYF.